Shown below are 9 T cell receptor beta chains from a single sample sequenced in a study of human T cells and chemical hapten exposure. Time point defined: patch test 2, 6 weeks after DPC sensitization. The treatment: therapeutic diphenylcyclopropenone sensitization with weekly scalp DPC. TCRdb re-derived calls from the RACE reads in MiXCR, one entry per CDR3 protein. The table has approximately 25,000 distinct CDR3 sequences, approximately 9% seen once. The sequencing used whole blood, collected in connection with sensitization to the hapten diphenylcyclopropenone (DPC). The receptors were gathered from a man younger than 40 with alopecia areata. Some clones in this sample may be carry-over from other donors' samples.

Only a few counts were recorded for this clonotype. This chain uses TRBV9 with TRBJ1-6; maybe TRBD1 (6 bases). There are 14 residues in the CDR3. V lost 0 bases and J 7 bases, leaving 8 bases between the germline ends. Germline V gene sequence: CDR1 SGDLS, CDR2 YYNGEE. The DNA for the CDR3 is TGTGCCAGCAGCGTAGTACAGGGAAATTCACCCCTCCACTTT. This gives the protein CASSVVQGNSPLHF. The full variable domain, rest sourced from reference TRBV9 and TRBJ1-6, is DSGVTQTPKHLITATGQRVTLRCSPRSGDLSVYWYQQSLDQGLQFLIQYYNGEERAKGNILERFSAQQFPDLHSELNLSSLELGDSALYFCASSVVQGNSPLHFGNGTRLTVT.

This clonotype was seen more than once but under ten times. This rearrangement joins TRBV18 to TRBJ1-2; D is unclear. The CDR3 covers 12 residues. Germline CDR1 and CDR2: KGHSH and LQKENI. Trimming left V 5 bases short and J 2 bases short, with 6 bases between. The CDR3 sequence is CASSNPNYGYTF. For the CDR3, the DNA is TGTGCCAGCTCAAACCCCAACTATGGCTACACCTTC.

This clonotype occurred many times. This chain joins TRBV19 and TRBJ2-4; D is undetermined. Germline CDR1 reads LNHDA; CDR2 reads SQIVND (reference sequence). V shed 3 bases and J shed 7 bases, with 10 bases lying between them. This CDR3 has 13 residues. The CDR3 loop is CASSIAPPNIQYF. DNA for the CDR3: TGTGCCAGTAGTATCGCCCCTCCCAACATTCAGTACTTC.

Many counts were recorded for this clonotype. The genes are TRBV27 and TRBJ2-6; 8 nucleotides align to TRBD1. The junction had 13 bases not matched to a gene; V was cut back by 2 bases and J by 1 base. The CDR3 is made up of 20 amino acids. CDR1 is MNHEY, CDR2 SMNVEV, per germline (reference sequence). CDR3 in amino acids: CASSLPPQTGELSGANVLTF. The DNA of the CDR3 is TGTGCCAGCAGTTTACCCCCACAGACAGGGGAGTTGTCTGGGGCCAACGTCCTGACTTTC. The full variable domain, rest sourced from reference TRBV27 and TRBJ2-6, is EAQVTQNPRYLITVTGKKLTVTCSQNMNHEYMSWYRQDPGLGLRQIYYSMNVEVTDKGDVPEGYKVSRKEKRNFPLILESPSPNQTSLYFCASSLPPQTGELSGANVLTFGAGSRLTVL.

This clonotype was counted at least ten times. The CDR3 DNA is TGCAGCGTAGTACAGGGTTCCATCGATGAGCAGTTCTTC. This sequence encodes CSVVQGSIDEQFF. The chain uses TRBV29-1 and TRBJ2-1; D is perhaps TRBD1 (6 bases). The V and J ends lost 6 bases and 8 bases respectively, with 17 bases between them. The CDR3 spans 13 residues. Germline V lookup: CDR1 SQVTM, CDR2 ANQGSEA.

This clonotype was observed at least ten times. The chain links TRBV4-3 to TRBJ1-1; D gene ambiguous. Trimming cost V 0 bases and J 3 bases, with 5 bases left between them. Germline V gene data show CDR1 as LGHNA and CDR2 as YSLEER. The length of the CDR3 is 13 residues. The CDR3 sequence is CASSQEKDTEAFF. CDR3 DNA: TGCGCCAGCAGCCAAGAGAAGGACACTGAAGCTTTCTTT.

V and J are TRBV7-2 and TRBJ2-7, with a weak D call TRBD1 (5 bases). V gave up 5 bases and J gave up 5 bases, with 16 bases separating them. There are 14 residues in the CDR3. Germline V gene sequence: CDR1 SGHTA, CDR2 FQGNSA. CDR3 loop: CASSLQAGPDEQYF. The DNA for the CDR3 is TGTGCCAGCAGCCTACAGGCAGGGCCGGACGAGCAGTACTTC.

This clonotype was found a few times. The chain recombines TRBV30 with TRBJ1-1; the D is unclear. The germline V gene has CDR1 GTSNPN and CDR2 SVGIG (reference sequence). V lost 2 bases and J 5 bases, leaving 18 bases between the germline ends. The length of the CDR3 is 15 residues. For the CDR3, the DNA is TGTGCCTGGAGTCTCCCCGCGGGATTGGAGACTGAAGCTTTCTTT. The encoded protein is CAWSLPAGLETEAFF. Full variable domain (rest looked up from reference TRBV30 and TRBJ1-1): SQTIHQWPATLVQPVGSPLSLECTVEGTSNPNLYWYRQAAGRGLQLLFYSVGIGQISSEVPQNLSASRPQDRQFILSSKKLLLSDSGFYLCAWSLPAGLETEAFFGQGTRLTVV.

This chain connects TRBV18 to TRBJ1-1, with 7 positions matching TRBD1. V was pared by 2 bases and J by 5 bases, with 2 bases of the junction left unmatched. CDR1 is KGHSH and CDR2 is LQKENI in the germline V gene. The CDR3 has 13 residues. DNA of the CDR3: TGTGCCAGCTCACCAGGGACAGCTACTGAAGCTTTCTTT. Translation gives CASSPGTATEAFF.